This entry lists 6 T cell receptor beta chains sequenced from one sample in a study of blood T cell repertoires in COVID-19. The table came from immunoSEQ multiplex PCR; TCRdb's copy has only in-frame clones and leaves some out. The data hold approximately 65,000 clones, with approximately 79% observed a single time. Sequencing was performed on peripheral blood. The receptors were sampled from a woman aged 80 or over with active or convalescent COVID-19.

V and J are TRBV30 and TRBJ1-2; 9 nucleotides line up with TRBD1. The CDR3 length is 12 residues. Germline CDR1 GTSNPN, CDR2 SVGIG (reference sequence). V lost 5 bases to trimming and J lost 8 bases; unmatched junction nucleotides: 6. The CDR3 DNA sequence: TGTGCCTGGGACAGGGGGGCGAGCGGCTACACCTTC. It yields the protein CAWDRGASGYTF.

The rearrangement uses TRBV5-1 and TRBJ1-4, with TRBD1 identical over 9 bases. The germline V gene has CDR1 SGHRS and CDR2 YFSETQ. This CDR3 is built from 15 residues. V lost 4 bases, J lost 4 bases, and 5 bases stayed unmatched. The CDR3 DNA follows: TGCGCCAGCAGCATTGGACAGGGGAGTAATGAAAAACTGTTTTTT. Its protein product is CASSIGQGSNEKLFF.

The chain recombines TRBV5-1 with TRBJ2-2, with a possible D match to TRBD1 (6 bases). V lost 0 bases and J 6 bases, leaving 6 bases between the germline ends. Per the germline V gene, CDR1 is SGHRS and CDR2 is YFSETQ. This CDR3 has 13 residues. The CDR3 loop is CASSLGTAGELFF. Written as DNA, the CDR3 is TGCGCCAGCAGCTTGGGGACAGCCGGGGAGCTGTTTTTT.

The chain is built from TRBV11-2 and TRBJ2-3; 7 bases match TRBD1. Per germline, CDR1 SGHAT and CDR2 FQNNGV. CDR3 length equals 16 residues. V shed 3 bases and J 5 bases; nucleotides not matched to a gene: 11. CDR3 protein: CASSFRHRQGIDTQYF. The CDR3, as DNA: TGTGCCAGCAGCTTCAGACATCGACAGGGAATAGATACGCAGTATTTT.

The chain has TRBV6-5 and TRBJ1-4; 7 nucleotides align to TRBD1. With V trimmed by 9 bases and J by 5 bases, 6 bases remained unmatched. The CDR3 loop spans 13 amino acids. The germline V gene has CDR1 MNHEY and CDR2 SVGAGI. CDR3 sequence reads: CASRQGLNEKLFF. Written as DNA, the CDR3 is TGTGCCAGTCGACAGGGTTTGAATGAAAAACTGTTTTTT.

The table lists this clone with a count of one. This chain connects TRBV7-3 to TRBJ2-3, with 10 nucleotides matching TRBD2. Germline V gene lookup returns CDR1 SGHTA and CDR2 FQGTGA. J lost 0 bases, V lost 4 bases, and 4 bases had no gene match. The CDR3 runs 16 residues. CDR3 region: CASSSLAGASTDTQYF. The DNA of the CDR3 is TGTGCCAGCAGCTCCCTAGCGGGGGCTAGCACAGATACGCAGTATTTT.